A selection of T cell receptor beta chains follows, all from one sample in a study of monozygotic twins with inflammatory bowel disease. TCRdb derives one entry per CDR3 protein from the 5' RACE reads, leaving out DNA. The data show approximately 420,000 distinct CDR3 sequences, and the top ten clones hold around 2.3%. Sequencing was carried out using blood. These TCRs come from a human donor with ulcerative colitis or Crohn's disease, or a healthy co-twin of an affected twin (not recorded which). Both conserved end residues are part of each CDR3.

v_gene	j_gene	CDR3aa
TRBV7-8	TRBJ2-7	CASSAWDYEQYF
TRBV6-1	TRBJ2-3	CAPRRRGRSTDTQYF
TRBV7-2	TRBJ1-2	CASSLQTADYGYTF
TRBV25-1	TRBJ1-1	CATLWGHEAFF
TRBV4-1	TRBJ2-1	CASSQSPPSYNEQFF
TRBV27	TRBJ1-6	CASSPRTGVMSSPLHF
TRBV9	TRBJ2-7	CASSVGRRQFYEQYF
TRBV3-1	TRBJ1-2	CASSRARSRVGYTF
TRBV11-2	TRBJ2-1	CASSLDRGEQFF
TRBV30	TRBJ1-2	CAWSLAPAGYTF
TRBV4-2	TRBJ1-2	CASSDPGRESSPRGYTF
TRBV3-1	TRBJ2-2	CASSHGSGELFF
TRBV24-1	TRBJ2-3	CATSDPGRENTDTQYF